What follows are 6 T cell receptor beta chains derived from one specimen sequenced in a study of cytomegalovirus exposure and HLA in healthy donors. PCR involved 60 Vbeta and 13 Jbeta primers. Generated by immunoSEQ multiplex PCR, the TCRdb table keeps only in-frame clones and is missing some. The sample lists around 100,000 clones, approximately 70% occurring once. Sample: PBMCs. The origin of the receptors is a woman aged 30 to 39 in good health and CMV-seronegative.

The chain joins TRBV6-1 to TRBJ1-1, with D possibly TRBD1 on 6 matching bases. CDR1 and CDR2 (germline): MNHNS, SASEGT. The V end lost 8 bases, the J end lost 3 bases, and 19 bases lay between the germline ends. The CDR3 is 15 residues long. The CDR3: CASVRRGNLDTEAFF. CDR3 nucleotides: TGTGCCAGCGTACGAAGGGGGAACCTGGACACTGAAGCTTTCTTT.

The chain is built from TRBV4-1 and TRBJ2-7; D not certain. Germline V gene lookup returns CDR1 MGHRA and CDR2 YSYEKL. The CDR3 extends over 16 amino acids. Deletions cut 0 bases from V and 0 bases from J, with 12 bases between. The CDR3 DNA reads TGCGCCAGCAGCCAAGATGAAGACACACCCTCCTACGAGCAGTACTTC. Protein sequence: CASSQDEDTPSYEQYF.

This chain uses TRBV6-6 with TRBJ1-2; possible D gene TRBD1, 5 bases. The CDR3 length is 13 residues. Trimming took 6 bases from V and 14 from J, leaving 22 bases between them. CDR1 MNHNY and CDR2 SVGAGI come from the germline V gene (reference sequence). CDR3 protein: CASRSSDTAYWTF. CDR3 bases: TGTGCCAGCAGGTCTTCGGACACCGCTTATTGGACCTTC.

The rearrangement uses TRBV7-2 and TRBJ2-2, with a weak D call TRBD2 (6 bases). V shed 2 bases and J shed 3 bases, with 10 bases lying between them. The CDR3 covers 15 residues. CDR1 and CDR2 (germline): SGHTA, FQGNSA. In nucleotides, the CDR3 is TGTGCCAGCAGCTTAACGGGGGACTACACCGGGGAGCTGTTTTTT. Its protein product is CASSLTGDYTGELFF.

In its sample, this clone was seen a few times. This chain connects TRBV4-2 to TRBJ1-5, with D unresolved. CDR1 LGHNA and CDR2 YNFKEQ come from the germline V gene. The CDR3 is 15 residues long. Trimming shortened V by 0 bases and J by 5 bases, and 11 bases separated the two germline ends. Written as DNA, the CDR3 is TGTGCCAGCAGCCAAGATGCAGTGTCTTATCAGCCCCAGCATTTT. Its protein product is CASSQDAVSYQPQHF.

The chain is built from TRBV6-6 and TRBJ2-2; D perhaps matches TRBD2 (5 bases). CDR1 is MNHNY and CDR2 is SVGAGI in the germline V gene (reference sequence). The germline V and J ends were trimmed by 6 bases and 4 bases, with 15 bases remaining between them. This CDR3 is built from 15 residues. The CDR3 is CASSLLEGGTGELFF. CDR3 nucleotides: TGTGCCAGCAGCCTACTAGAAGGTGGCACCGGGGAGCTGTTTTTT.